The T cell receptor (beta chain) under discussion was sequenced for a study of blood T cell repertoires in COVID-19. Across the study: Some COVID-19 samples were acute and others convalescent; all came from the United States, Italy and Spain.

Germline V gene lookup returns CDR1 SEHNR and CDR2 FQNEAQ (reference sequence). CDR3 length: 14 residues. Trimming took off 1 base at V and 7 bases at J, with 10 bases between the two ends. Original analysis: Amplifying reference gene primers gave estimates of nucleated cell counts. The method was immunoSEQ multiplex PCR; TCRdb's version includes in-frame clones alone and lacks a portion of them. D and trimming come from the DNA, and the V and J calls and clone size come from that table. The repertoire holds 300,000 to 350,000 clones, with about 93% as singletons. Enrolled during active infection, Seattle patients were then followed longitudinally.

Sequenced input: peripheral blood. This TCR was sampled from a woman aged 25 to 39 with COVID-19, enrolled during active disease. The V call is TRBV7-9, the J call TRBJ1-4; a weak D match, TRBD1 (5 bases). The CDR3 here is CASSLVSGVEKLFF. CDR3 coding DNA: TGTGCCAGCAGCTTAGTTTCGGGGGTTGAAAAACTGTTTTTT.